This T cell receptor beta chain was recorded in a study of T cells after yellow fever vaccination. TCRdb analysed the 5' RACE reads with MiXCR anew, one entry per CDR3 protein. The repertoire consists of roughly 520,000 distinct CDR3 sequences, with 20% to 25% occurring once and the leading ten covering roughly a sixth. Note on this clonotype: One end of the junction fails to match germline, which may point to a read error.

The TCR comes from a man aged 18-30 years who received the YFV17D yellow fever vaccine. The starting material was PBMCs, obtained less than 25 days after the first yellow fever vaccination.

The CDR3 DNA reads as TGTGCTAGCAGCTTAAGGGTTGAGGAGACCCAGTACTTC. Its protein product is CASSLRVEETQYF. The chain couples TRBV7-7 to TRBJ2-5; unclear D gene. Germline V gene lookup returns CDR1 SSHAT and CDR2 FNYEAQ (reference sequence). CDR3 length equals 13 residues.